What follows describes a single T cell receptor beta chain. The data are from a study of blood T cell repertoires in COVID-19. Study details: Some COVID-19 samples were acute and others convalescent; all came from the United States, Italy and Spain. PBMCs, B-cell-depleted T cells, or T cells were the source of the cDNA or gDNA that made up the material.

In the original workflow: Reference gene primer amplification yielded estimated nucleated cell counts. Clones were read by immunoSEQ multiplex PCR, and TCRdb kept only the in-frame ones, dropping some. That table furnishes V, J and clone size, whereas the DNA furnished D and trimming. The data show over 300,000 clones, approximately 88% seen once. The source of this sequence is a man aged 18 to 30 who had recovered from COVID-19. The sample comprised peripheral blood.

CDR3 nucleotide sequence: TGCGCCAGCAGCTTGCGGGAAGGGTCCTACAATGAGCAGTTCTTC. This translates into CASSLREGSYNEQFF. This chain connects TRBV5-1 to TRBJ2-1; D is perhaps TRBD2 (5 bases). The germline gives CDR1 SGHRS, CDR2 YFSETQ. Trimming removed 1 base at V and 1 base at J, with 9 bases between. This CDR3 has 15 residues.